A selection of T cell receptor beta chains follows, all from one sample in a study of beta chain features in type 1 diabetes. TCRdb's table, derived via immunoSEQ multiplex PCR, lists solely in-frame clones and lacks some. The sample contains roughly 290,000 clones, approximately 8% of which appear only once. The sequencing sample was made of central memory CD4+ T cells from blood. These TCRs come from a woman aged 18-35 years in good health. CDR3s include the opening cysteine and the closing phenylalanine or tryptophan. A D gene is named only where the DNA matches it firmly. Expanded clones get a size class; other rows say once, few or many, or leave the size out.

d_gene: -
v_gene: TRBV5-1
j_gene: TRBJ1-6
abundance: few
CDR3nt: TGCGCCAGCAGCTTGGAAGGCCCCGTCGGTAGCTCCTATAATTCACCCCTCCACTTT
CDR3aa: CASSLEGPVGSSYNSPLHF

d_gene: -
v_gene: TRBV30
j_gene: TRBJ2-5
abundance: -
CDR3nt: TGTGCCTGGAGTGGAGGTTGGGAGGAGACCCAGTACTTC
CDR3aa: CAWSGGWEETQYF

d_gene: -
v_gene: TRBV29-1
j_gene: TRBJ2-2
abundance: -
CDR3nt: TGCAGCGTAAAAGCCCGGGGATCGAACACCGGGGAGCTGTTTTTT
CDR3aa: CSVKARGSNTGELFF

d_gene: -
v_gene: TRBV20-1
j_gene: TRBJ2-1
abundance: few
CDR3nt: TGCAGTGCTGCCCTAAGATATGAGCAGTTCTTC
CDR3aa: CSAALRYEQFF

d_gene: TRBD1
v_gene: TRBV4-1
j_gene: TRBJ1-6
abundance: -
CDR3nt: TGCGCCAGCAGCCAATCAGGACAGGGGTATAATTCACCCCTCCACTTT
CDR3aa: CASSQSGQGYNSPLHF

d_gene: TRBD1
v_gene: TRBV5-1
j_gene: TRBJ2-3
abundance: -
CDR3nt: TGCGCCAGCAGCCCTGACAGGGTGGACACAGATACGCAGTATTTT
CDR3aa: CASSPDRVDTDTQYF

d_gene: TRBD1
v_gene: TRBV5-1
j_gene: TRBJ2-5
abundance: -
CDR3nt: TGCGCCAGCAGCTTCGGGACAGGGGCCGCAGAGACCCAGTACTTC
CDR3aa: CASSFGTGAAETQYF

d_gene: -
v_gene: TRBV6-6
j_gene: TRBJ2-1
abundance: many
CDR3nt: TGTGCCAGCAGCAGAGGGGATGAGCAGTTCTTC
CDR3aa: CASSRGDEQFF

d_gene: TRBD2
v_gene: TRBV4-2
j_gene: TRBJ2-1
abundance: -
CDR3nt: TGTGCCAGCAGCCCAGATCCCCTAGCGGGGGTTCTCTACAATGAGCAGTTCTTC
CDR3aa: CASSPDPLAGVLYNEQFF

d_gene: TRBD2
v_gene: TRBV7-2
j_gene: TRBJ2-1
abundance: -
CDR3nt: TGTGCCAGCAGCTTAGGTCAGACTAGCGGAAACAATGAGCAGTTCTTC
CDR3aa: CASSLGQTSGNNEQFF

d_gene: -
v_gene: TRBV11-1
j_gene: TRBJ1-2
abundance: -
CDR3nt: TGTGCCAGCAGCCCACAAGGGGTTAGAGGCTACACCTTC
CDR3aa: CASSPQGVRGYTF

d_gene: -
v_gene: TRBV9
j_gene: TRBJ1-1
abundance: -
CDR3nt: TGTGCCAGCAGCGTCGGGACAAATCCCTCTGAAGCTTTCTTT
CDR3aa: CASSVGTNPSEAFF

d_gene: -
v_gene: TRBV30
j_gene: TRBJ1-1
abundance: -
CDR3nt: TGTGCCTGGAGTCAGGCGGGGCTCAACACTGAAGCTTTCTTT
CDR3aa: CAWSQAGLNTEAFF

d_gene: -
v_gene: TRBV29-1
j_gene: TRBJ1-2
abundance: few
CDR3nt: TGCAGCGTTGAGGGCAGGCCCTATGGCTACACCTTC
CDR3aa: CSVEGRPYGYTF

d_gene: -
v_gene: TRBV7-2
j_gene: TRBJ1-6
abundance: -
CDR3nt: TGTGCCAGCAGCCCCCAAGGTGGGGCCCTCCACTTT
CDR3aa: CASSPQGGALHF

d_gene: TRBD1
v_gene: TRBV9
j_gene: TRBJ2-1
abundance: many
CDR3nt: TGTGCCAGCAGCGCCAGGGACAGCTACAATGAGCAGTTCTTC
CDR3aa: CASSARDSYNEQFF

d_gene: -
v_gene: TRBV4-2
j_gene: TRBJ2-2
abundance: few
CDR3nt: TGTGCCAGCAGCAAAGGGGACTCCAACACCGGGGAGCTGTTTTTT
CDR3aa: CASSKGDSNTGELFF